The clone carrying this T cell receptor beta chain was observed a few times. The source of the sample is a study of T cells after yellow fever vaccination. The CDR3 consists of 10 residues. Trimming pared 7 bases from V and 5 bases from J, leaving 8 bases between. The germline gives CDR1 SQVTM, CDR2 ANQGSEA. In making TCR cDNA, 5'RACE template switching added a universal primer site and UMIs to it. TCRdb passed the 5' RACE reads through MiXCR, listing each CDR3 protein once. The sample contains some 260,000 distinct CDR3 sequences, around 4.9% of which appear only once. This clonotype originated in a man aged 18 to 29 who received the YFV17D yellow fever vaccine. The chain recombines TRBV29-1 with TRBJ1-2; D is possibly TRBD1 (5 bases). The starting material was CD4+ T cells sorted from PBMCs, obtained on the day of the yellow fever booster vaccination. CDR3 bases: TGCAGCGGGGGGGATTATGGCTACACCTTC. Protein: CSGGDYGYTF.